These 16 T cell receptor beta chains originate from one sample sequenced in a study of T cell repertoires in cytomegalovirus infection. TCRdb recomputed calls from the reads with MiXCR, one row per CDR3 protein. The sample holds 400,000 or so distinct CDR3 sequences; around 32% are singletons and the top ten take roughly 13%. The sample taken for sequencing was PBMCs. The source of these receptors is a human donor in good health (CMV status not recorded). Some clones in this sample may be carry-over from other donors' samples.

Ten or more counts support this clonotype. The chain carries TRBV7-2 and TRBJ2-6; TRBD2 might be the D (6 bases). Germline V gene data show CDR1 as SGHTA and CDR2 as FQGNSA. The V gene lost 5 bases and the J gene lost 0 bases, with 14 bases spanning the gap. The CDR3 has 17 residues. The CDR3 loop is CASSPRGGSSGANVLTF. As DNA, the CDR3 is TGTGCCAGCAGCCCGCGGGGCGGAAGCTCTGGGGCCAACGTCCTGACTTTC.

This clonotype was detected only a few times. The CDR3 DNA follows: TGTGCCAGCAGAGGGGACTACAATGAGCAGTTCTTC. It encodes CASRGDYNEQFF. The chain has TRBV2 and TRBJ2-1; weak D call: TRBD1 (5 bases). Deletions cut 6 bases from V and 3 bases from J, with 6 bases between. CDR1 SNHLY and CDR2 FYNNEI come from the germline V gene. The CDR3 totals 12 residues.

This clonotype was seen just once. The chain recombines TRBV6-2 or TRBV6-3 with TRBJ1-2; unclear D gene. The germline V gene encodes CDR1 MNHEY and CDR2 SVGEGT. This CDR3 region has 12 residues. Between the trimmed V and J ends, which lost 0 bases and 7 bases, there was a span of 6 bases. The CDR3 DNA sequence: TGTGCCAGCAGTTACTCGAAAGGTGGCTACACCTTC. It codes for CASSYSKGGYTF.

The chain employs TRBV11-2 and TRBJ1-2; 10 positions match TRBD1. Germline lookup yields CDR1 SGHAT and CDR2 FQNNGV. The ends lost 5 bases at V and 0 bases at J; junction bases unmatched: 12. The CDR3 covers 18 residues. CDR3 loop: CASSTSVGTGASNYGYTF. The DNA of the CDR3 is TGTGCCAGCAGCACTAGCGTCGGGACAGGGGCCTCTAACTATGGCTACACCTTC.

This clonotype was found many times. V and J are TRBV28 and TRBJ2-5, with 9 nucleotides matching TRBD1. The CDR3 is 15 amino acids. The germline gives CDR1 MDHEN, CDR2 SYDVKM. V lost 3 bases, J lost 5 bases, and 7 bases stayed unmatched. The CDR3 coding sequence is TGTGCCAGCAGTTTCCAACAGGGGGCCGGGGAGACCCAGTACTTC. It is translated as CASSFQQGAGETQYF.

This clonotype was seen only a few times. The chain is built from TRBV9 and TRBJ2-3, with a weak D call TRBD2 (6 bases). V lost 3 bases and J 4 bases, leaving 12 bases between the germline ends. The CDR3 sequence is 14 residues long. Germline CDR1 SGDLS, CDR2 YYNGEE. The CDR3 reads CASSDPGGADTQYF. DNA for the CDR3: TGTGCCAGCAGCGACCCTGGAGGGGCAGATACGCAGTATTTT.

The table lists this clonotype with many counts. CDR3 DNA sequence: TGTGCCAGCAGTTCCGCCGGGACAGCGATTTCCACAGATACGCAGTATTTT. This encodes CASSSAGTAISTDTQYF. This chain uses TRBV12-3 or TRBV12-4 with TRBJ2-3, with TRBD1 matching over 7 bases. The CDR3 runs 17 residues. Unmatched junction bases numbered 12, after V lost 4 bases and J lost 2 bases.

The chain has TRBV24-1 and TRBJ1-1, with 8 positions matching TRBD1. This CDR3 region has 13 residues. The J segment lost 4 bases and the V segment lost 11 bases, leaving 8 bases of the junction unmatched. Germline values: CDR1 KGHDR, CDR2 SFDVKD. The CDR3 DNA reads as TGTGCCATAAGGGACAGGATCTCCACTGAAGCTTTCTTT. Protein: CAIRDRISTEAFF.

This clonotype was seen a single time. The CDR3 does not end in the conserved phenylalanine or tryptophan, so this is likely a read error. V is TRBV25-1 and J is TRBJ2-6, with D possibly matching TRBD2 (5 bases). Germline values: CDR1 MGHDK, CDR2 SYGVNS. There are 12 residues in the CDR3. Trimming pared 3 bases from V and 13 bases from J, leaving 10 bases between. In DNA, the CDR3 is TGTGCCAGCAGTGATCGGACTTGGGTCCTGACTTTA. Encoded protein: CASSDRTWVLTL.

This clonotype came up a few times. The V gene is TRBV12-3 or TRBV12-4, the J gene TRBJ2-5, with D tentatively TRBD1 or TRBD2 (5 bases each). Trimming cost V 5 bases and J 4 bases, with 11 bases left between them. CDR3 length: 13 residues. In DNA form, the CDR3 reads TGTGCCAGCAGTCTAGGGACCCCAGAGACCCAGTACTTC. It codes for CASSLGTPETQYF.

The genes are TRBV4-2 and TRBJ2-2; 7 nucleotides align to TRBD2. The ends lost 3 bases at V and 1 base at J; junction bases unmatched: 2. The CDR3 covers 15 residues. Per germline, CDR1 LGHNA and CDR2 YNFKEQ. The CDR3 coding sequence is TGTGCCAGCAGCCAGATAGCGGGGAACACCGGGGAGCTGTTTTTT. It yields the protein CASSQIAGNTGELFF.

This chain joins TRBV4-1 and TRBJ2-1, with TRBD1 identical over 7 bases. The germline V gene encodes CDR1 MGHRA and CDR2 YSYEKL. The CDR3 is 15 residues long. The trim removed 2 bases at V and 6 bases at J, leaving 7 bases unmatched. The CDR3 nucleotides read TGCGCCAGCAGCCAACTTAGTACAGGGGCCAATGAGCAGTTCTTC. This encodes CASSQLSTGANEQFF.

The chain links TRBV4-2 to TRBJ1-3; 7 bases align to TRBD1. V trimming: 5 bases; J trimming: 3 bases; junction bases outside the gene matches: 13. CDR1 is LGHNA and CDR2 is YNFKEQ in the germline V gene. The length of the CDR3 is 17 residues. Here the CDR3 reads CASSEGTVLDLGNTIYF. The CDR3 DNA reads TGTGCCAGCAGCGAAGGGACAGTTCTCGACCTTGGAAACACCATATATTTT.

The rearrangement joins TRBV6-6 to TRBJ2-3; tentatively, D is TRBD2 (6 bases). V lost 5 bases and J lost 13, with 31 bases in between. The CDR3 runs to 17 residues. Germline loops: CDR1 MNHNY, CDR2 SVGAGI (reference sequence). This CDR3 reads CASSPLSGGCGTETKYF. The CDR3 DNA reads as TGTGCCAGCAGTCCCCTCTCTGGGGGGTGTGGCACAGAGACGAAGTATTTT.

This clonotype was observed a handful of times. The V gene is TRBV19, the J gene TRBJ2-7; D may correspond to TRBD1 or TRBD2 (5 bases each). Germline CDR1 reads LNHDA; CDR2 reads SQIVND (reference sequence). The CDR3 covers 12 residues. The V gene lost 9 bases and the J gene lost 3 bases, with 12 bases spanning the gap. The chain's CDR3 is CASRDRNYEQYF. The DNA for the CDR3 is TGTGCCAGCAGGGACCGCAACTACGAGCAGTACTTC.

This chain connects TRBV4-3 to TRBJ1-1, with a tentative D call TRBD1 (5 bases). V lost 0 bases and J lost 4, with 15 bases in between. The CDR3 is made up of 16 amino acids. CDR1 and CDR2 (germline): LGHNA, YSLEER. In DNA, the CDR3 is TGCGCCAGCAGCCAAGATCTTTTGGAGGGGTTCACTGAAGCTTTCTTT. Amino acids: CASSQDLLEGFTEAFF.